This is a list of T cell receptor beta chains from one sample in a study of long-term antiretroviral therapy in people with HIV. Produced via immunoSEQ multiplex PCR; TCRdb's table is partial and in-frame only. The sample lists tens of thousands of clones; roughly 92% were seen once. The source material was unsorted PBMCs, sampled 4.4 years after starting antiretroviral therapy. The receptors were gathered from a woman aged 50 to 60 with HIV. The CDR3 runs from the conserved cysteine through the conserved F or W. A D gene is named only where the DNA matches it firmly.

>TRBV19|TRBD2
CASKKTSGGYEQYF
>TRBV6-1|NA
CASSFEGGGNTIYF
>TRBV6-6|NA
CASRGQGRFSEEKLFF
>TRBV2|NA
CASSRTGASTRTSTNEKLFF
>TRBV2|NA
CASSRGGNSGNTIYF
>TRBV19|TRBD2
CASSRAGLAGGRGTDTQYF
>TRBV11-2|NA
CASSLPAGAVVTEAFF
>TRBV13|TRBD1
CASSPDRGYEQFF
>TRBV7-2|NA
CASSSPLWGYGYTF
>TRBV5-6|TRBD1
CASSGGDRVYEQYF
>TRBV7-6|TRBD1
CASTDRGDNEQFF
>TRBV7-8|TRBD1
CASSLGDREFSGYTF
>TRBV9|TRBD1
CASSESGGEAKNIQYF
>TRBV2|NA
CASSEARVYTF
>TRBV7-6|NA
CASSPNPRVEKLFF
>TRBV6-6|NA
CASSYREGNQPQHF
>TRBV6-5|TRBD1
CASRGGQNNEKLFF
>TRBV7-2|NA
CASSLPRGRGQETQYF
>TRBV4-3|TRBD2
CASSQEIPGGSTGELFF
>TRBV6-4|NA
CASSKTGWNTEAFF
>TRBV5-6|TRBD1
CASSVQGQGPYEQYF
>TRBV2|TRBD1
CASSGQGHQPQHF
>TRBV4-1|NA
CASSQTSKGGTDTQYF
>TRBV5-4|TRBD1
CASSHSPGTGTKNIQYF
>TRBV9|TRBD2
CASSVGLERGTYEQYF
>TRBV27|NA
CASRPHGNEKLFF
>TRBV7-2|NA
CASTDFIQASPEAFF
>TRBV2|NA
CASSYLDSNQPQHF
>TRBV7-6|TRBD1
CASSLDTGTGYDGYTF
>TRBV5-1|NA
CASSLRTDTEAFF
>TRBV7-2|NA
CASSTPQGREQFF
>TRBV30|NA
CAWSEFLGETQYF